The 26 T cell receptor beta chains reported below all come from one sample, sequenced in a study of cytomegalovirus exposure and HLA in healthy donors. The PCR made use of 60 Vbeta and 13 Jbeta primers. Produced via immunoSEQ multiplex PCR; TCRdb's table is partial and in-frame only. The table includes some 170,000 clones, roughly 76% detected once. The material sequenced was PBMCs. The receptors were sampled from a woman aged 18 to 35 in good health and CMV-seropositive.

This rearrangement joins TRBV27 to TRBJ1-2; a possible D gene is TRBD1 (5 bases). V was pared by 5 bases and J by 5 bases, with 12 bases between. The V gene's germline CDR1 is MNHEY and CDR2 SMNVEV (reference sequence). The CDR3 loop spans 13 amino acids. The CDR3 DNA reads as TGTGCCAGCAGTGAAGACAGCTTATATGGCTACACCTTC. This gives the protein CASSEDSLYGYTF.

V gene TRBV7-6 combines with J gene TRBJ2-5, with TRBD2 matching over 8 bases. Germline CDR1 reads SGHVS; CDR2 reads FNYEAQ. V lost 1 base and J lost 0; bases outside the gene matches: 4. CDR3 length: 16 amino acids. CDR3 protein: CASSLGPGGYQETQYF. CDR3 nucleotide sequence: TGTGCCAGCAGCTTAGGCCCGGGGGGGTACCAAGAGACCCAGTACTTC.

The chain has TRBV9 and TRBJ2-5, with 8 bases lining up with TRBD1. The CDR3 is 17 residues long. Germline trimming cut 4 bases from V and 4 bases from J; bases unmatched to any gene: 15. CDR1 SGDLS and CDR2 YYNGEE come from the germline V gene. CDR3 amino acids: CASSPRAGQGIPETQYF. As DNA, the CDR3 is TGTGCCAGCAGCCCCCGTGCTGGACAGGGCATCCCAGAGACCCAGTACTTC.

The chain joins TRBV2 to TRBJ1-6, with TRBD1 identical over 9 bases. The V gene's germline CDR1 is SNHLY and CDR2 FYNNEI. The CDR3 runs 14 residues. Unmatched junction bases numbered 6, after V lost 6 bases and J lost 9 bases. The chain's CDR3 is CASSDWDRVSPLHF. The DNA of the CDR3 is TGTGCCAGCAGCGATTGGGACAGGGTTTCACCCCTCCACTTT.

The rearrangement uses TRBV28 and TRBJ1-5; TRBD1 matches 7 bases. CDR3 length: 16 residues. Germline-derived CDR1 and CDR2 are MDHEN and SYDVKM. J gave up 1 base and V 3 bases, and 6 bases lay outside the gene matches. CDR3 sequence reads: CASSFPTGESNQPQHF. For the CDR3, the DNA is TGTGCCAGCAGTTTTCCTACAGGGGAGAGCAATCAGCCCCAGCATTTT.

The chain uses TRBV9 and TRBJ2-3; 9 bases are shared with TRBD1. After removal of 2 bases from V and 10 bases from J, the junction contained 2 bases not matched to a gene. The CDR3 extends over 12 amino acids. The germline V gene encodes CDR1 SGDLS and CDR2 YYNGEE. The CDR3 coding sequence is TGTGCCAGCAGCGTGGGACAGGGACCGCAGTATTTT. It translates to CASSVGQGPQYF. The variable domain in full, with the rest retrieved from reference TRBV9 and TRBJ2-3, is DSGVTQTPKHLITATGQRVTLRCSPRSGDLSVYWYQQSLDQGLQFLIQYYNGEERAKGNILERFSAQQFPDLHSELNLSSLELGDSALYFCASSVGQGPQYFGPGTRLTVL.

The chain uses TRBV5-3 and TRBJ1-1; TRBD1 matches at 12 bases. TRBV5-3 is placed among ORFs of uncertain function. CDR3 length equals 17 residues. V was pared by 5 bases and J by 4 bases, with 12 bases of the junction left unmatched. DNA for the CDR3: TGTGCCAGAAGGTTCGGGACAGGGGGCATTAGTGGCACTGAAGCTTTCTTT. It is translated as CARRFGTGGISGTEAFF.

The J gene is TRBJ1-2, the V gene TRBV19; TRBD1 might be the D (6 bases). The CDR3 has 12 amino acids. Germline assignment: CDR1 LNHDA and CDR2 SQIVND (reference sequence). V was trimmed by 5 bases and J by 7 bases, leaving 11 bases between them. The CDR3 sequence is CASSPGVRGYTF. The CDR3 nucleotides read TGTGCCAGTAGTCCAGGGGTTCGTGGCTACACCTTC.

Here the CDR3 reads CASSQASGTGHSYEQYF. As DNA, the CDR3 is TGTGCCAGCAGCCAGGCCTCGGGGACAGGGCATTCCTACGAGCAGTACTTC. The chain uses TRBV7-9 and TRBJ2-7; 9 positions match TRBD1. The CDR3 runs to 17 residues. Losses at the gene ends were 5 bases for V and 1 base for J; bases not matched to a gene: 12. Germline V gene lookup returns CDR1 SEHNR and CDR2 FQNEAQ (reference sequence).

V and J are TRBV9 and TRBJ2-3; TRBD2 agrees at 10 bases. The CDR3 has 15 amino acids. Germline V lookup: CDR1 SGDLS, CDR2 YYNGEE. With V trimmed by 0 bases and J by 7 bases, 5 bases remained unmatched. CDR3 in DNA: TGTGCCAGCAGCGTAGAAGCGGGGGGGCCATATACGCAGTATTTT. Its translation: CASSVEAGGPYTQYF. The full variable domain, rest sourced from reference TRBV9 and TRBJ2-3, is DSGVTQTPKHLITATGQRVTLRCSPRSGDLSVYWYQQSLDQGLQFLIQYYNGEERAKGNILERFSAQQFPDLHSELNLSSLELGDSALYFCASSVEAGGPYTQYFGPGTRLTVL.

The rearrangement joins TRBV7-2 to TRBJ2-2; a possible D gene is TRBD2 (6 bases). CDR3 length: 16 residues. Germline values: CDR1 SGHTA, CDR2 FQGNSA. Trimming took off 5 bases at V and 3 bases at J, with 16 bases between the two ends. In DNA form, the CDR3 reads TGTGCCAGCAGCCCATTTACGGGGGTGCACACCGGGGAGCTGTTTTTT. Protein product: CASSPFTGVHTGELFF.

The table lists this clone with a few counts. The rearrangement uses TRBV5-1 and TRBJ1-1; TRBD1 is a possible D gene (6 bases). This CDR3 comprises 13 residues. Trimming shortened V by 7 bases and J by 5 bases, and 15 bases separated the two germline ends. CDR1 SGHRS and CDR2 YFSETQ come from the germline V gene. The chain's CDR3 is CASSMRGLTEAFF. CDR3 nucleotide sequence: TGCGCCAGCTCGATGCGGGGGCTGACTGAAGCTTTCTTT. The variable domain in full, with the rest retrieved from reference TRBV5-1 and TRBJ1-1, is KAGVTQTPRYLIKTRGQQVTLSCSPISGHRSVSWYQQTPGQGLQFLFEYFSETQRNKGNFPGRFSGRQFSNSRSEMNVSTLELGDSALYLCASSMRGLTEAFFGQGTRLTVV.

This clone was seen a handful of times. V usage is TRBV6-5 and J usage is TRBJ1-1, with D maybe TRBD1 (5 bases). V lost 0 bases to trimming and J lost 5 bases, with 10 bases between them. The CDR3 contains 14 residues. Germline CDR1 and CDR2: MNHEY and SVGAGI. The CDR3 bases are TGTGCCAGCAGTTACTCCCAACGGGGGACTGAAGCTTTCTTT. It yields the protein CASSYSQRGTEAFF.

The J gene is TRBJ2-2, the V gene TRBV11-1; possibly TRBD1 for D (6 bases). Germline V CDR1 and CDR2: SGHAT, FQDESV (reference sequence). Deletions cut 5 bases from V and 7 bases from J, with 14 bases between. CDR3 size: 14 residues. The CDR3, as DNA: TGTGCCAGCAGCATCAACAGGGTCGACGGGGAGCTGTTTTTT. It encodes CASSINRVDGELFF.

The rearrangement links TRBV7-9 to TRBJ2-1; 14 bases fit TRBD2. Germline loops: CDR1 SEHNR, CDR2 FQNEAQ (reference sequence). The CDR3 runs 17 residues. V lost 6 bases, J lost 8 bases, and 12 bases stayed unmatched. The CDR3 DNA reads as TGTGCCAGCAGTTCTCCCCCCGGGACTAGCGGGGGTGATGAGCAGTTCTTC. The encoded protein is CASSSPPGTSGGDEQFF.

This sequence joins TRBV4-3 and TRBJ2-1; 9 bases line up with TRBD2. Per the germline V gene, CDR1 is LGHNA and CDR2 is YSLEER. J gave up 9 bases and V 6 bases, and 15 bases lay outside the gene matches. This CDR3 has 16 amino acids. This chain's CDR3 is CASRKGGSGSEGEQFF. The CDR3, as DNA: TGCGCCAGCAGGAAGGGCGGTAGCGGGAGTGAGGGTGAGCAGTTCTTC.

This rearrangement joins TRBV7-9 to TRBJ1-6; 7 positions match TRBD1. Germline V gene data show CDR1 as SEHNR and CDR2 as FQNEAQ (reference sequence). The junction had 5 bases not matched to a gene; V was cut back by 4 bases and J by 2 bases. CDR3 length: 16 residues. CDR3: CASSSTGVAYNSPLHF. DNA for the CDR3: TGTGCCAGCAGCTCCACAGGGGTGGCCTATAATTCACCCCTCCACTTT.

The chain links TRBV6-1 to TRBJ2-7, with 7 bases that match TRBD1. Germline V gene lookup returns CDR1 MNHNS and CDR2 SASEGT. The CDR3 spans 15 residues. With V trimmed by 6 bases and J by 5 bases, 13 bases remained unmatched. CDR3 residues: CASSLYRGVLDEQYF. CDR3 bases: TGTGCCAGCAGCCTCTACAGGGGCGTCTTGGACGAGCAGTACTTC.

CDR3: CASSLISWFGEGIYGYTF. CDR3 nucleotides: TGTGCCAGCAGTTTGATTAGTTGGTTCGGGGAGGGGATCTATGGCTACACCTTC. The rearrangement joins TRBV28 to TRBJ1-2; D is possibly TRBD1 (5 bases). Germline CDR1 MDHEN, CDR2 SYDVKM. Trimming left V 3 bases short and J 4 bases short, with 24 bases between. The CDR3 totals 18 residues.

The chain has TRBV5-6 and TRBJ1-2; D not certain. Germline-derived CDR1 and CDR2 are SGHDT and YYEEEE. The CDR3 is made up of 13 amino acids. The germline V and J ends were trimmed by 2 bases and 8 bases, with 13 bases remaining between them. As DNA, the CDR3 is TGTGCCAGCAGCTTAGCGGGGATCCTGGGCTACACCTTC. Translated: CASSLAGILGYTF. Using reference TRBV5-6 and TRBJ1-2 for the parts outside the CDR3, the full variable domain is DAGVTQSPTHLIKTRGQQVTLRCSPKSGHDTVSWYQQALGQGPQFIFQYYEEEERQRGNFPDRFSGHQFPNYSSELNVNALLLGDSALYLCASSLAGILGYTFGSGTRLTVV.

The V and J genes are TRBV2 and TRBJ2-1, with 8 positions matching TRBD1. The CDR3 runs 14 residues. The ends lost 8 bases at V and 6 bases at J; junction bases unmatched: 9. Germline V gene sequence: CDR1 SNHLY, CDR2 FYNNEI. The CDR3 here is CASERMTGVNEQFF. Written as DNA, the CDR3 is TGTGCCAGCGAGCGAATGACAGGGGTCAATGAGCAGTTCTTC.

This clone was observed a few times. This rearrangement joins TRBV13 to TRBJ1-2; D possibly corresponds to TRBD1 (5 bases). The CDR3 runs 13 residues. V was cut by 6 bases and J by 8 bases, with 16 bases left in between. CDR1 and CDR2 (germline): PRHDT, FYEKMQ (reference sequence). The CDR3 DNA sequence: TGTGCCAGCAGGTACGGGGGGACTAGGGGCTACACCTTC. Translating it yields CASRYGGTRGYTF.

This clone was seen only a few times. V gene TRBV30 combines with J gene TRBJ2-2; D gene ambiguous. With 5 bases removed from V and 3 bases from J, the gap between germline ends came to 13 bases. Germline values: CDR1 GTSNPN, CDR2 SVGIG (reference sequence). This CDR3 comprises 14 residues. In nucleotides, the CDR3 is TGTGCCTGGGCCCTTTCCCGGGACACCGGGGAGCTGTTTTTT. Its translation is CAWALSRDTGELFF.

This chain's CDR3 is CASSTRTGQNIQYF. CDR3 DNA: TGTGCCAGTAGTACTCGGACAGGGCAAAACATTCAGTACTTC. The rearrangement joins TRBV19 to TRBJ2-4; 8 bases agree with TRBD1. The CDR3 is 14 amino acids. The junction had 4 bases not matched to a gene; V was cut back by 4 bases and J by 5 bases. CDR1 and CDR2 (germline): LNHDA, SQIVND (reference sequence).

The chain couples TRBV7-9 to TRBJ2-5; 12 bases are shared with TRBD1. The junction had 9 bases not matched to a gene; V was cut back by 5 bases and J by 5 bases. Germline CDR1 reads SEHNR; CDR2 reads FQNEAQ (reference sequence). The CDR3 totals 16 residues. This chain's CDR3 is CASSQTGQGAQETQYF. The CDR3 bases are TGTGCCAGCAGCCAAACGGGACAGGGGGCGCAGGAGACCCAGTACTTC.

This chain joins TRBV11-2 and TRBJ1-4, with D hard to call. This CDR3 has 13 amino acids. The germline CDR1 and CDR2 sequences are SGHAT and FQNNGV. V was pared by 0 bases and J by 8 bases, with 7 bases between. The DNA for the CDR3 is TGTGCCAGCAGCTTAGAGGGCTTGGAAAAACTGTTTTTT. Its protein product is CASSLEGLEKLFF.